The T cell receptor beta chain under discussion was sequenced for a study of blood T cell repertoires in COVID-19. Turning to the study itself: Acute and convalescent COVID-19 specimens originated in the United States, Italy and Spain.

CDR1 is SGHNT and CDR2 is YENEEA in the germline V gene. This CDR3 comprises 15 residues. Trimming took off 2 bases at V and 0 bases at J, with 11 bases between the two ends. The protocol was immunoSEQ multiplex PCR, while the TCRdb copy is restricted to in-frame clones and leaves out a portion. The sample contains 250,000 or so clones, 88% of which appear only once. Sequenced input: peripheral blood. The rearrangement uses TRBV11-3 and TRBJ2-7, with TRBD2 as a possible D gene (5 bases). The sequence was obtained from a woman in her 30s with COVID-19, enrolled during active disease. The CDR3: CASSLWSGSSYEQYF. The CDR3 DNA reads TGTGCCAGCAGCTTATGGTCTGGGAGCTCCTACGAGCAGTACTTC.